Listed here are 32 T cell receptor beta chains from one sample, sequenced in a study of CD8 T cells in Susac syndrome. After extraction with the RNeasy kit, about 0.5 to 1 ug of the RNA was reverse transcribed using random hexamers. TCRdb itself ran the immunoSEQ multiplex PCR reads through MiXCR, one entry per CDR3 protein. Counted here are about 210,000 distinct CDR3 sequences, about 94% occurring once; the ten biggest clones make up 0.095% to 0.12%. The specimen sequenced was CD4+ T cells from PBMCs. The receptors were gathered from a human donor in good health.

V is TRBV5-5 and J is TRBJ1-1; no clear D gene. Germline assignment: CDR1 SGHKS and CDR2 YYEKEE (reference sequence). The CDR3 covers 13 residues. The ends were cut back, 3 bases at V and 8 bases at J, with 14 bases in the middle. The CDR3 sequence: CASSWYGPAEAFF. The CDR3 DNA sequence: TGTGCCAGCAGCTGGTATGGACCAGCCGAAGCTTTCTTT.

The CDR3 nucleotides are TGTGCCAGCAGTTTCAAGGGGGCTGGGGACGAGCAGTACTTC. This sequence encodes CASSFKGAGDEQYF. This chain connects TRBV12-3 or TRBV12-4 to TRBJ2-7; 7 bases fit TRBD1. The CDR3 extends over 14 amino acids. V was pared by 3 bases and J by 5 bases, with 7 bases of the junction left unmatched.

The rearrangement joins TRBV23-1 to TRBJ2-7, with 9 bases matching TRBD1. TRBV23-1 is given ORF status, its function remaining uncertain. The CDR3 is 19 residues long. V dropped 2 bases and J dropped 0; count of bases not matched to a gene: 14. CDR3 DNA sequence: TGCGCCAGCAGTCAAGCCCCCTACTACAGGGGGCCAAGCTCCTACGAGCAGTACTTC. It codes for CASSQAPYYRGPSSYEQYF.

As DNA, the CDR3 is TGTGCCAGCAGTAAGGGGGACAGCCGGAATCAGCCCCAGCATTTT. This codes for CASSKGDSRNQPQHF. The gene calls are TRBV27 and TRBJ1-5; 7 nucleotides align to TRBD1. CDR3 length: 15 amino acids. J lost 4 bases, V lost 5 bases, and 8 bases had no gene match. CDR1 and CDR2 from the germline V gene are MNHEY and SMNVEV (reference sequence).

The genes are TRBV14 and TRBJ2-1, with 7 bases lining up with TRBD2. V gave up 0 bases and J gave up 5 bases; unmatched junction bases: 7. The CDR3 has 16 residues. Germline CDR1 and CDR2: SGHDN and FVKESK. CDR3 region: CASSQDLGRGDNEQFF. CDR3 sequence (DNA): TGTGCCAGCAGCCAAGATTTGGGCCGGGGGGACAATGAGCAGTTCTTC.

Here the CDR3 DNA reads TGCAGTGCTAGCCCGGGATTTACCGGGGAGCTGTTTTTT. It is translated as CSASPGFTGELFF. V is TRBV20-1 and J is TRBJ2-2; TRBD2 might be the D (5 bases). The CDR3 extends over 13 amino acids. Germline V gives CDR1 DFQATT, CDR2 SNEGSKA (reference sequence). V gave up 3 bases and J gave up 5 bases, with 10 bases separating them.

The chain has TRBV5-4 and TRBJ1-2, with 10 bases lining up with TRBD1. With V trimmed by 4 bases and J by 2 bases, 2 bases remained unmatched. Germline CDR1 SGHNT, CDR2 YYREEE (reference sequence). The CDR3 totals 14 residues. DNA of the CDR3: TGTGCCAGCAGCGCGGGACAGGGGAACTATGGCTACACCTTC. It is translated as CASSAGQGNYGYTF.

The chain employs TRBV7-9 and TRBJ2-7; no definite D call. CDR3 length: 13 amino acids. Per the germline V gene, CDR1 is SEHNR and CDR2 is FQNEAQ (reference sequence). V shed 11 bases and J shed 2 bases, with 16 bases lying between them. CDR3 nucleotide sequence: TGTGCCGGGTCTATTAACGGACCCTACGAGCAGTACTTC. Translating gives CAGSINGPYEQYF.

The chain recombines TRBV6-1 with TRBJ2-7; perhaps TRBD2 as D (6 bases). This CDR3 spans 14 amino acids. Trimming shortened V by 6 bases and J by 3 bases, and 15 bases separated the two germline ends. The germline V gene encodes CDR1 MNHNS and CDR2 SASEGT. CDR3 loop: CASSLAAMDYEQYV. The CDR3 nucleotides read TGTGCCAGCAGCTTAGCGGCGATGGACTACGAGCAGTACGTC.

The rearrangement uses TRBV7-2 and TRBJ1-1, with unresolved D. Trimming took 6 bases from V and 5 from J, leaving 19 bases between them. There are 15 residues in the CDR3. Germline loops: CDR1 SGHTA, CDR2 FQGNSA. Here the CDR3 DNA reads TGTGCCAGCAGACCTACTCAGGCTTTCAAGACTGAAGCTTTCTTT. The encoded protein is CASRPTQAFKTEAFF.

This chain uses TRBV21-1 with TRBJ2-2; TRBD1 is the table's D call and was not checked against the DNA. TRBV21-1 is deemed a pseudogene. The length of the CDR3 is 18 residues. The chain's CDR3 is CASSPNRGGPTNTGELFF. CDR3 coding DNA: TGTGCCAGCAGCCCCAATAGGGGTGGACCCACGAACACCGGGGAGCTGTTTTTT.

V is TRBV7-9 and J is TRBJ2-3; 9 bases line up with TRBD1. V shed 5 bases and J 5 bases; nucleotides not matched to a gene: 8. The CDR3 contains 15 residues. The germline CDR1 and CDR2 sequences are SEHNR and FQNEAQ (reference sequence). CDR3 nucleotide sequence: TGTGCCAGCAGCCCCCCGGGACAGGGAATAGATACGCAGTATTTT. It specifies CASSPPGQGIDTQYF.

The chain recombines TRBV5-4 with TRBJ2-1, with 7 bases matching TRBD2. The CDR3 consists of 13 residues. Germline CDR1 reads SGHNT; CDR2 reads YYREEE (reference sequence). With V trimmed by 0 bases and J by 15 bases, 9 bases remained unmatched. The CDR3 here is CASSLDGAGRVFF. For the CDR3, the DNA is TGTGCCAGCAGCTTGGACGGGGCGGGGAGGGTGTTCTTC.

Comment on this clonotype: One end of the junction varies from germline; a read error may be responsible. The chain employs TRBV5-4 and TRBJ2-2; D uncertain. The CDR3 length is 14 residues. Germline CDR1 SGHNT, CDR2 YYREEE (reference sequence). The CDR3 DNA is TGTGCCGGCAGCTTGGTAGGGAACACCGGGGAGCTGTTTTTT. This encodes CAGSLVGNTGELFF.

The rearrangement uses TRBV15 and TRBJ1-5, with TRBD1 matching 8 bases. With V trimmed by 8 bases and J by 3 bases, 9 bases remained unmatched. The CDR3 has 15 residues. The V gene's germline CDR1 is LNHNV and CDR2 YYDKDF (reference sequence). CDR3 coding DNA: TGTGCCACCCGGAGGACAGGGAGGGTCAATCAGCCCCAGCATTTT. Translation gives CATRRTGRVNQPQHF.

The rearrangement links TRBV29-1 to TRBJ1-3; D ambiguous. V shed 3 bases and J shed 2 bases, with 11 bases lying between them. The CDR3 extends over 14 amino acids. The germline V gene has CDR1 SQVTM and CDR2 ANQGSEA. CDR3 DNA: TGCAGCGTTGAGGAATGGGGTACTGGAAACACCATATATTTT. Translation: CSVEEWGTGNTIYF.

The genes are TRBV6-2 or TRBV6-3 and TRBJ2-3; 7 bases agree with TRBD1. There are 14 residues in the CDR3. Germline CDR1 and CDR2: MNHEY and SVGEGT. The J segment lost 2 bases and the V segment lost 6 bases, leaving 5 bases of the junction unmatched. DNA of the CDR3: TGTGCCAGCAGGAAGGGGGCCCCCACAGATACGCAGTATTTT. Its protein product is CASRKGAPTDTQYF.

This chain links TRBV7-2 with TRBJ1-2; no reliable D call. This CDR3 spans 14 amino acids. The germline V and J ends were trimmed by 5 bases and 3 bases, with 13 bases remaining between them. Germline lookup yields CDR1 SGHTA and CDR2 FQGNSA. The CDR3 sequence is CASSPPTQYYGYTF. DNA for the CDR3: TGTGCCAGCAGCCCCCCGACACAGTACTATGGCTACACCTTC.

The chain carries TRBV27 and TRBJ2-6; 11 bases agree with TRBD1. Trimming at V came to 5 bases and at J to 1 base, leaving 13 bases not matched to a gene. In germline, CDR1 is MNHEY, CDR2 SMNVEV (reference sequence). The CDR3 contains 20 residues. CDR3 residues: CASSPRPSGTGGSGANVLTF. In DNA, the CDR3 is TGTGCCAGCAGTCCCCGACCATCCGGGACAGGGGGGTCTGGGGCCAACGTCCTGACTTTC.

This chain joins TRBV6-6 and TRBJ1-6; D not certain. The CDR3 has 14 residues. The germline V gene encodes CDR1 MNHNY and CDR2 SVGAGI (reference sequence). V lost 8 bases and J 1 base, leaving 9 bases between the germline ends. CDR3 amino acids: CASQVGSYNSPLHF. Here the CDR3 DNA reads TGTGCCAGCCAGGTTGGGTCCTATAATTCACCCCTCCACTTT.

The sample holds one count of this clonotype. The rearrangement links TRBV20-1 to TRBJ1-2; D is ambiguous. V was clipped by 5 bases and J by 7 bases, with 23 bases between them. The V gene's germline CDR1 is DFQATT and CDR2 SNEGSKA (reference sequence). The CDR3 runs to 15 residues. CDR3 residues: CSAPQPRPDWGGYTF. The CDR3 nucleotides are TGCAGTGCTCCTCAACCTAGACCGGACTGGGGTGGCTACACCTTC.

As DNA, the CDR3 is TGTGCCAGCAGCTTAGGAGGAGCTAGTGGCGCTTTCGGGGAGCTGTTTTTT. It is translated as CASSLGGASGAFGELFF. The chain has TRBV7-9 and TRBJ2-2; D unclear. Trimming removed 1 base at V and 7 bases at J, with 19 bases between. This CDR3 has 17 residues. CDR1 and CDR2 from the germline V gene are SEHNR and FQNEAQ (reference sequence).

The rearrangement joins TRBV9 to TRBJ2-1; 8 positions agree with TRBD2. In germline, CDR1 is SGDLS, CDR2 YYNGEE. CDR3 length: 16 residues. The V gene end was trimmed by 4 bases and the J gene end by 7 bases; junction bases not matched to a gene: 13. The CDR3 bases are TGTGCCAGCAGCTTAACCAGCGGGGGCCCCGGGAATGAGCAGTTCTTC. Protein product: CASSLTSGGPGNEQFF.

The genes are TRBV25-1 and TRBJ2-3, with TRBD2 as a possible D gene (5 bases). The length of the CDR3 is 17 residues. Germline V gene lookup returns CDR1 MGHDK and CDR2 SYGVNS. The V and J ends lost 5 bases and 2 bases respectively, with 20 bases between them. This CDR3 is CASSSTPRRLNTDTQYF. The CDR3 DNA follows: TGTGCCAGCAGTTCCACCCCCAGGAGGCTAAACACAGATACGCAGTATTTT.

This chain links TRBV4-3 with TRBJ2-3, with TRBD2 identical over 10 bases. The CDR3 extends over 16 amino acids. Germline assignment: CDR1 LGHNA and CDR2 YSLEER. After removal of 1 base from V and 3 bases from J, the junction contained 4 bases not matched to a gene. The CDR3 DNA reads TGCGCCAGCAGCCAAGGCCAGCGGGGGGGGACAGATACGCAGTATTTT. Translating it yields CASSQGQRGGTDTQYF.

The table lists this clonotype with a count of one. The J gene is TRBJ2-5, the V gene TRBV6-6, with D hard to call. V lost 5 bases and J lost 3, with 13 bases in between. The CDR3 sequence is 14 residues long. Germline CDR1 is MNHNY and CDR2 is SVGAGI (reference sequence). The CDR3 here is CASSPLVQKETQYF. The DNA for the CDR3 is TGTGCCAGCAGTCCCCTTGTTCAGAAAGAGACCCAGTACTTC.

The chain carries TRBV14 and TRBJ2-1; TRBD2 aligns across 14 bases. The CDR3 covers 16 residues. Germline trimming cut 4 bases from V and 7 bases from J; bases unmatched to any gene: 6. Germline V lookup: CDR1 SGHDN, CDR2 FVKESK. The DNA for the CDR3 is TGTGCCAGCAGCCGGACTAGCGGGGGGAGTACTAATGAGCAGTTCTTC. Residues: CASSRTSGGSTNEQFF.

V usage is TRBV5-1 and J usage is TRBJ2-7, with no clear D. Looked up from germline, CDR1 is SGHRS and CDR2 is YFSETQ. The CDR3 totals 12 residues. V lost 4 bases and J lost 1, with 6 bases in between. The DNA for the CDR3 is TGCGCCAGCAGCCTCCCTTCCTACGAGCAGTACTTC. Its translation: CASSLPSYEQYF.

This clonotype was seen a handful of times. The CDR3 nucleotides read TGCGCCAGCAGCTTGGACCGAAAACCAACGTATGGCTACACCTTC. Translating gives CASSLDRKPTYGYTF. The chain links TRBV5-1 to TRBJ1-2; no reliable D call. Deletions cut 0 bases from V and 5 bases from J, with 14 bases between. Germline V lookup: CDR1 SGHRS, CDR2 YFSETQ. The CDR3 spans 15 residues. Complete variable domain (other parts from reference TRBV5-1 and TRBJ1-2): KAGVTQTPRYLIKTRGQQVTLSCSPISGHRSVSWYQQTPGQGLQFLFEYFSETQRNKGNFPGRFSGRQFSNSRSEMNVSTLELGDSALYLCASSLDRKPTYGYTFGSGTRLTVV.

This rearrangement joins TRBV7-6 to TRBJ1-1, with D uncertain. The CDR3 contains 12 residues. V was pared by 5 bases and J by 8 bases, with 12 bases between. Germline CDR1 SGHVS, CDR2 FNYEAQ. The CDR3 DNA is TGTGCCAGCAGCCATCCGGGAGCAGAAGCTTTCTTT. Its translation: CASSHPGAEAFF.

The chain carries TRBV19 and TRBJ2-4, with D uncertain. Per germline, CDR1 LNHDA and CDR2 SQIVND (reference sequence). V dropped 4 bases and J dropped 1 base, with 11 bases sitting between them. The CDR3 is 15 residues long. CDR3 sequence (DNA): TGTGCCAGTAGTAGGGTAATCGGCGCCAAAAACATTCAGTACTTC. Translating gives CASSRVIGAKNIQYF. The variable domain in full, with the rest retrieved from reference TRBV19 and TRBJ2-4, is DGGITQSPKYLFRKEGQNVTLSCEQNLNHDAMYWYRQDPGQGLRLIYYSQIVNDFQKGDIAEGYSVSREKKESFPLTVTSAQKNPTAFYLCASSRVIGAKNIQYFGAGTRLSVL.

V is TRBV14 and J is TRBJ2-1, with D possibly being TRBD1 (6 bases). Trimming took 0 bases from V and 8 from J, leaving 14 bases between them. The CDR3 sequence is 15 residues long. Germline loops: CDR1 SGHDN, CDR2 FVKESK. As DNA, the CDR3 is TGTGCCAGCAGCCAAGATCAGGGGCCAAGCCATGAGCAGTTCTTC. Its translation: CASSQDQGPSHEQFF.